This T cell receptor (beta chain) emerged from a study of blood T cell repertoires in COVID-19. Original analysis: Amplified reference gene primers provided the basis for estimating nucleated cell counts. Assay used: immunoSEQ multiplex PCR; TCRdb lists only in-frame clones, some missing. V and J calls and clone size are given by that table; D and trimming were obtained from the DNA. In the table there are approximately 250,000 clones, approximately 86% of which are singletons. Trimming pared 2 bases from V and 6 bases from J, leaving 11 bases between. CDR3 size: 14 residues. CDR1 is SGDLS, CDR2 YYNGEE, per germline.

The specimen sequenced was peripheral blood. The TCR originated in a man aged 25-45 years with active or convalescent COVID-19. The chain combines TRBV9 with TRBJ2-2, with D unclear. CDR3 loop: CASSVPGSPGELFF. CDR3 nucleotides: TGTGCCAGCAGCGTCCCGGGTTCCCCCGGGGAGCTGTTTTTT.